This T cell receptor (beta chain) was obtained from a study of identical twins. General study points: Cross-sectional statistics underpinned the conclusions; the same donors were not followed.

Each CDR3 protein gets one entry after TCRdb re-called the 5' RACE reads with MiXCR. The profile covers around 530,000 distinct CDR3 sequences, with 13% to 15% appearing a single time and 0.44% taken by the ten largest. The CDR3 runs 12 residues. V lost 7 bases and J lost 6, with 13 bases in between. In germline, CDR1 is ENHRY, CDR2 SYGVKD. Comment on this clonotype: Its specificity is unknown.

In addition, the sample was reused for a study of yellow fever vaccine responses in identical twins.

The sample taken for sequencing was CD4+ T cells sorted from blood. The chain employs TRBV10-3 and TRBJ2-7; the D gene is possibly TRBD2 (5 bases). The receptor was derived from a woman younger than 30 in good health. CDR3 nucleotides: TGTGCCATCATGAGTGCGGGCGGCGAGCAGTACTTC. Its translation: CAIMSAGGEQYF.